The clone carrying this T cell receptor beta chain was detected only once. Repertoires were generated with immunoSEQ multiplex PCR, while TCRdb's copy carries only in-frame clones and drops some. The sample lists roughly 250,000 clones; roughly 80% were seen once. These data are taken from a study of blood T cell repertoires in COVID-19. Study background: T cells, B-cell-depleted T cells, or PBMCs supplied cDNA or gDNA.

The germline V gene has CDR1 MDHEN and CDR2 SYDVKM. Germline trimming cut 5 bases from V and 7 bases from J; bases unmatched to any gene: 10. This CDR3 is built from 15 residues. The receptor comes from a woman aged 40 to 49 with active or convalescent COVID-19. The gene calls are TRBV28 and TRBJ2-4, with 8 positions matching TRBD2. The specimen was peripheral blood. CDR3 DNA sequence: TGTGCCAGCAGTGCAACCGGGAGGGGGAGGAACATTCAGTACTTC. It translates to CASSATGRGRNIQYF.